Detailed here is one T cell receptor beta chain. Its antigen is unidentified. The entry originates in a study of vaccination effects on CD4 cells after COVID-19. Between the trimmed V and J ends, which lost 2 bases and 2 bases, there was a span of 0 bases. This CDR3 is 11 amino acids long. Clones were sequenced by immunoSEQ multiplex PCR, and TCRdb holds only the in-frame ones, with some missing. The data contain just under 75,000 clones, less than 75% of them singletons. The study's findings and limits: Long after vaccination, the clones induced by infection and by vaccine shrank markedly in size.

When nine to ten days of culture had elapsed, CD4+ T cells were isolated. Each participant received a vaccine that was either BNT162b2 or mRNA-1273, given as two doses. None of the vaccinated had previously contracted SARS-CoV-2, and their nucleocapsid antibodies tested negative. The origin of this receptor is a human donor who received a COVID-19 vaccine. The chain uses TRBV12-3 or TRBV12-4 and TRBJ1-2; D is unresolved. The sample consisted of CD4+ T cells from PBMCs cultured without peptide, taken after COVID-19 vaccination. This CDR3 is CASSLNYGYTF. In DNA, the CDR3 is TGTGCCAGCAGTTTAAACTATGGCTACACCTTC.